The source of this T cell receptor (beta chain) is a study of OX40 agonist ivuxolimab in advanced cancers. About the research overall: Patients enrolled in dose escalation were diagnosed with hepatocellular carcinoma, melanoma, renal cell or head and neck cancer. People who had prior anti-PD-1, anti-PD-L1 or anti-CTLA-4 therapy could take part, and approximately 43% had some.

Germline CDR1 and CDR2: GTSNPN and SVGIG (reference sequence). The CDR3 loop spans 12 amino acids. V was shortened by 5 bases and J by 2 bases, with 10 bases between the two germline ends. Using immunoSEQ multiplex PCR, the repertoire was profiled, and TCRdb retains in-frame clones only, with some absent. Of about 80,000 clones in the sample, roughly 84% were seen once. Study-wide findings and caveats: Doses of 0.1 to 3.0 mg/kg were accompanied by clonal expansion of CD4+ and CD8+ blood T cells by week 6.

This clone was detected only a few times. Its antigen is not identified. V and J are TRBV30 and TRBJ2-7; weak D call: TRBD1 (6 bases). The clonotype originates from an adult with an advanced solid tumor such as melanoma, head and neck, liver or kidney cancer. The input for sequencing was CD4+ or CD8+ T cells sorted from blood, taken in a trial of the OX40 agonist ivuxolimab. CDR3 in amino acids: CAWARGAYEQYF. In nucleotides, the CDR3 is TGTGCCTGGGCCAGGGGTGCCTACGAGCAGTACTTC.